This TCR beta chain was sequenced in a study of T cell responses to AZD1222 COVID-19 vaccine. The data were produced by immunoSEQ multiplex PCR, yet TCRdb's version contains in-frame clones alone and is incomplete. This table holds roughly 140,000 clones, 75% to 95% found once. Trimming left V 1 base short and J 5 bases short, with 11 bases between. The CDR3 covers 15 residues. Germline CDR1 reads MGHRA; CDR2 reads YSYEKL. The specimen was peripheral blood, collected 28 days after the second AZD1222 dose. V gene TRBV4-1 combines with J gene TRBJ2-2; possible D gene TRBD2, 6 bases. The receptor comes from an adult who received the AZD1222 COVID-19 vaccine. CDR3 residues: CASSQVGGETGELFF. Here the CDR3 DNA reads TGCGCCAGCAGCCAAGTGGGCGGGGAGACCGGGGAGCTGTTTTTT.